This T cell receptor beta chain stems from a study of T cell changes during pregnancy in multiple sclerosis. Method: immunoSEQ multiplex PCR; TCRdb's copy keeps in-frame clones and lacks some. This table has about 45,000 clones, 80% to 95% appearing once. Germline CDR1 is SGHKS and CDR2 is YYEKEE (reference sequence). V lost 5 bases, J lost 10 bases, and 16 bases lay in between. The CDR3 length is 13 residues. The sequencing here drew on CD4+ T cells from peripheral blood mononuclear cells, taken before pregnancy. The receptor's source is a female donor with multiple sclerosis, enrolled in a pregnancy study. The J gene is TRBJ2-1, the V gene TRBV5-5; D is perhaps TRBD2 (5 bases). The CDR3: CASSSTIPGEQFF. In DNA, the CDR3 is TGTGCCAGCAGTTCGACAATACCGGGAGAGCAGTTCTTC.